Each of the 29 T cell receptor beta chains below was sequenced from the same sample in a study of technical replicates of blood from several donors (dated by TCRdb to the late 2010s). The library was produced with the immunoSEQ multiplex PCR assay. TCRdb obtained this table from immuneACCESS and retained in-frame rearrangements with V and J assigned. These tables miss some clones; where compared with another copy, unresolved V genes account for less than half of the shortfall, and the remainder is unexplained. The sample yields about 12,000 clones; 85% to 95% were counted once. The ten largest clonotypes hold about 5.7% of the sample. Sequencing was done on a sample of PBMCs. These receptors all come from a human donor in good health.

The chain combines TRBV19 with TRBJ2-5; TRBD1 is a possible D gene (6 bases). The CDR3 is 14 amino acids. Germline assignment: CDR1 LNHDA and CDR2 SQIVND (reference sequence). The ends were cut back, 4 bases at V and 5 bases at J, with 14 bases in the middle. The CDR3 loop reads CASSTGVMWETQYF. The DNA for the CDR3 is TGTGCCAGTAGTACAGGGGTTATGTGGGAGACCCAGTACTTC.

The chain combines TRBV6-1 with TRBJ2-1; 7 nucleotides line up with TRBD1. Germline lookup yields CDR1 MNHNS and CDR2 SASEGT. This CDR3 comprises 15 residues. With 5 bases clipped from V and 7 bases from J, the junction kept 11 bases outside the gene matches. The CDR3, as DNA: TGTGCCAGCAGTCGTACAGGGGTTTCGGGAAATGAGCAGTTCTTC. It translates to CASSRTGVSGNEQFF.

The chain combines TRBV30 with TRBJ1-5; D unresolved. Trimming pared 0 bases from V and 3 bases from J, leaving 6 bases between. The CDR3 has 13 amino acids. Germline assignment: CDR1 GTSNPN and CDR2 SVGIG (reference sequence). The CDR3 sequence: CAWSVSFNQPQHF. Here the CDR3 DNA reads TGTGCCTGGAGTGTATCCTTCAATCAGCCCCAGCATTTT.

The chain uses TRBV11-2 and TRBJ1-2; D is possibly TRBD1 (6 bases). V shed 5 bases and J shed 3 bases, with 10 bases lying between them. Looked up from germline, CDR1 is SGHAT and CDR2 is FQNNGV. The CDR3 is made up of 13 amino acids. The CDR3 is CASSPRTDYGYTF. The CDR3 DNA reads TGTGCCAGCAGCCCTCGGACAGACTATGGCTACACCTTC. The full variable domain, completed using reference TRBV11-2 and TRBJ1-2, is EAGVAQSPRYKIIEKRQSVAFWCNPISGHATLYWYQQILGQGPKLLIQFQNNGVVDDSQLPKDRFSAERLKGVDSTLKIQPAKLEDSAVYLCASSPRTDYGYTFGSGTRLTVV.

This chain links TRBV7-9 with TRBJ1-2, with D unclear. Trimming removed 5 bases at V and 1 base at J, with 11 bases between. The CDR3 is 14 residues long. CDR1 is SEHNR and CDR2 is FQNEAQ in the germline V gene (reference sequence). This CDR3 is CASSRSGFNYGYTF. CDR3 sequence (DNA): TGTGCCAGCAGCCGGAGCGGGTTTAACTATGGCTACACCTTC.

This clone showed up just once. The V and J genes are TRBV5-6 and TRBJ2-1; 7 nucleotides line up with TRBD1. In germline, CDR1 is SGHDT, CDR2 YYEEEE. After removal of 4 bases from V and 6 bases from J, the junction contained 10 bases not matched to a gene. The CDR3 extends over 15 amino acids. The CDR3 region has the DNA TGTGCCAGCAGCCCCCAACCGACAGGGACCAATGAGCAGTTCTTC. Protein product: CASSPQPTGTNEQFF.

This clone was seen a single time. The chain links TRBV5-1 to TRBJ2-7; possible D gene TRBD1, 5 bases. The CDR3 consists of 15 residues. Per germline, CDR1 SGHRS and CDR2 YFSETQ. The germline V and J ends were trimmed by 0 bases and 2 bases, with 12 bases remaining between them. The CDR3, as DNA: TGCGCCAGCAGCTTGGGGGGCCTGACAACCTACGAGCAGTACTTC. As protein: CASSLGGLTTYEQYF. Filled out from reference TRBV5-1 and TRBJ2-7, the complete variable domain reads KAGVTQTPRYLIKTRGQQVTLSCSPISGHRSVSWYQQTPGQGLQFLFEYFSETQRNKGNFPGRFSGRQFSNSRSEMNVSTLELGDSALYLCASSLGGLTTYEQYFGPGTRLTVT.

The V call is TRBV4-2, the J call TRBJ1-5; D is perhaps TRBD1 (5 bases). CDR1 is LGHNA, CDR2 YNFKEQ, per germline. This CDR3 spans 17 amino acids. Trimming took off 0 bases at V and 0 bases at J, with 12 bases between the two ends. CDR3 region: CASSQEGPTVSNQPQHF. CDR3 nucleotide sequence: TGTGCCAGCAGCCAAGAGGGTCCGACAGTTAGCAATCAGCCCCAGCATTTT.

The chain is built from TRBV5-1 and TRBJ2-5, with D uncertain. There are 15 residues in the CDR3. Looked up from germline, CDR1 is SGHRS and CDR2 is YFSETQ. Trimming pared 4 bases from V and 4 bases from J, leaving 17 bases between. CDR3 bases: TGCGCCAGCAGCGTGCGCCGGTCCCGCGGAGAGACCCAGTACTTC. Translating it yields CASSVRRSRGETQYF.

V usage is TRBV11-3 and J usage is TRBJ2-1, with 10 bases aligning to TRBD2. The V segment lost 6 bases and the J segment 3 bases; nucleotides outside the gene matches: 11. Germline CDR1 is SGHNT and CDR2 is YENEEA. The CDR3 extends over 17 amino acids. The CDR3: CASSQEGLAGVYNEQFF. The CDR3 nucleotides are TGTGCCAGCAGTCAAGAGGGGCTAGCGGGAGTCTACAATGAGCAGTTCTTC.

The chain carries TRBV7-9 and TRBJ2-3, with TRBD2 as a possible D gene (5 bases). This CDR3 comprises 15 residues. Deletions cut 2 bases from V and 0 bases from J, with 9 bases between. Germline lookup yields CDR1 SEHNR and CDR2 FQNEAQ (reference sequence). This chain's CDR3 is CASSLHGKSTDTQYF. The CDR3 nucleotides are TGTGCCAGCAGCTTACACGGGAAGAGCACAGATACGCAGTATTTT.

The CDR3 nucleotides read TGTGCCAGTAGTATCGGGACTAGCGGGACCTGGGGCATTCAGTACTTC. This gives the protein CASSIGTSGTWGIQYF. The chain links TRBV19 to TRBJ2-4, with 13 bases matching TRBD2. The V gene end was trimmed by 3 bases and the J gene end by 9 bases; junction bases not matched to a gene: 8. In germline, CDR1 is LNHDA, CDR2 SQIVND (reference sequence). The CDR3 totals 16 residues.

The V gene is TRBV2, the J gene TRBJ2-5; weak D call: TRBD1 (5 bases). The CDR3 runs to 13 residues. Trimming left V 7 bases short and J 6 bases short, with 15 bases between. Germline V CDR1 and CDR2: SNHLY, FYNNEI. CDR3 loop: CASTGLGRKTQYF. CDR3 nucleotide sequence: TGTGCCAGCACAGGGCTCGGAAGAAAGACCCAGTACTTC.

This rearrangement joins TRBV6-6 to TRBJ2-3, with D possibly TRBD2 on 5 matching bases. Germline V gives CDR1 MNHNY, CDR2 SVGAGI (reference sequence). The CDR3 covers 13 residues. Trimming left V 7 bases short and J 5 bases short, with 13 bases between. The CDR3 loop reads CASTSIGGDTQYF. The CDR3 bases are TGTGCCAGCACGAGTATTGGAGGAGATACGCAGTATTTT.

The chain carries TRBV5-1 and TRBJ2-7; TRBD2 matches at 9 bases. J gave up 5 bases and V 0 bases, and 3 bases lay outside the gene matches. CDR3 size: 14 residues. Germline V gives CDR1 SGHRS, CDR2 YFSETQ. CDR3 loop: CASSLGTSADEQYF. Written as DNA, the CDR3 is TGCGCCAGCAGCTTGGGGACTAGCGCGGACGAGCAGTACTTC.

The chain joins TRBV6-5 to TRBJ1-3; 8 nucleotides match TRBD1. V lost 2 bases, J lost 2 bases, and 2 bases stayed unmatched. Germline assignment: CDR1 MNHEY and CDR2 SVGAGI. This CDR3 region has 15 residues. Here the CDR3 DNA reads TGTGCCAGCAGTTACGGGACAGGACCTGGAAACACCATATATTTT. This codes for CASSYGTGPGNTIYF.

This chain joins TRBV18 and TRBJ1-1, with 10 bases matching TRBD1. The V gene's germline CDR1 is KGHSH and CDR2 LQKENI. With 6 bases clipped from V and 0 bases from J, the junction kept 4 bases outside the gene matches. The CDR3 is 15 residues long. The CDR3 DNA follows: TGTGCCAGCTCGCCGGGACAGGGGCTGAACACTGAAGCTTTCTTT. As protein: CASSPGQGLNTEAFF.

The DNA for the CDR3 is TGTGCCAGTTGTGGGACACCTGATCAGCCCCAGCATTTT. Protein product: CASCGTPDQPQHF. The gene calls are TRBV28 and TRBJ1-5; tentative D call: TRBD1 (6 bases). V shed 9 bases and J shed 5 bases, with 14 bases lying between them. This CDR3 has 13 amino acids. Germline V gene sequence: CDR1 MDHEN, CDR2 SYDVKM.

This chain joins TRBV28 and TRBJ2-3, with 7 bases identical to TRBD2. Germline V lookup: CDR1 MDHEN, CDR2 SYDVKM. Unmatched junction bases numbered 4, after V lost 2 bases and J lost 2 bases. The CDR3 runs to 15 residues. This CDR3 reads CASSLEAGVTDTQYF. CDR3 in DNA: TGTGCCAGCAGTTTAGAGGCGGGAGTCACAGATACGCAGTATTTT.

This CDR3 is CSVVATGSNEKLFF. The CDR3 DNA sequence: TGCAGCGTTGTCGCGACAGGGTCTAATGAAAAACTGTTTTTT. V and J are TRBV29-1 and TRBJ1-4; 7 bases align to TRBD1. J gave up 3 bases and V 4 bases, and 5 bases lay outside the gene matches. Germline values: CDR1 SQVTM, CDR2 ANQGSEA. The CDR3 is 14 amino acids.

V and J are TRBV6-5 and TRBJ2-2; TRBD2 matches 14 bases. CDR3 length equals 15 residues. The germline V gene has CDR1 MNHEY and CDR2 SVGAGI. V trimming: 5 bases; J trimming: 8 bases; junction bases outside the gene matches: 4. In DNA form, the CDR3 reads TGTGCCAGCAGTGGGGGACTAGCGGGAGTGGGGGAGCTGTTTTTT. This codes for CASSGGLAGVGELFF.

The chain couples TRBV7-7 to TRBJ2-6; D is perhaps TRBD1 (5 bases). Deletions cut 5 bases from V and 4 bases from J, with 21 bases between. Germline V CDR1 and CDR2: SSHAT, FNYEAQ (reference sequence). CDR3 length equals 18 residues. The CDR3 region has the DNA TGTGCCAGCAGCCCGCTACGGCAGGGAAAACGCGGGGCCAACGTCCTGACTTTC. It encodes CASSPLRQGKRGANVLTF.

The CDR3 here is CASSSTGNVAYEQYF. CDR3 in DNA: TGTGCCAGCAGCTCTACAGGGAACGTCGCCTACGAGCAGTACTTC. V is TRBV7-9 and J is TRBJ2-7; D possibly corresponds to TRBD1 (6 bases). Germline loops: CDR1 SEHNR, CDR2 FQNEAQ (reference sequence). This CDR3 contains 15 residues. Trimming pared 4 bases from V and 2 bases from J, leaving 15 bases between. The full variable domain, rest sourced from reference TRBV7-9 and TRBJ2-7, is DTGVSQNPRHKITKRGQNVTFRCDPISEHNRLYWYRQTLGQGPEFLTYFQNEAQLEKSRLLSDRFSAERPKGSFSTLEIQRTEQGDSAMYLCASSSTGNVAYEQYFGPGTRLTVT.

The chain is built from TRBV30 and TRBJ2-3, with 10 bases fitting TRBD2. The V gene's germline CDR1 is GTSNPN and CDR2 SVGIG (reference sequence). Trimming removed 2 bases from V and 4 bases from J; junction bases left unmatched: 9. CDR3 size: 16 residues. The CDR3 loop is CAWSTKGLAVSDTQYF. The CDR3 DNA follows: TGTGCCTGGAGTACTAAAGGACTAGCGGTTTCAGATACGCAGTATTTT.

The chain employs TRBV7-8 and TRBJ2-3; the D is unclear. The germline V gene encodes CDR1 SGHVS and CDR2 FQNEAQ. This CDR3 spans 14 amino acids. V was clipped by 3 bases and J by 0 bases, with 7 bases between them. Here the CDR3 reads CASSFGSSTDTQYF. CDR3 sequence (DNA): TGTGCCAGCAGCTTCGGGTCTAGCACAGATACGCAGTATTTT. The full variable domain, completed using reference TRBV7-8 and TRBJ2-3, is GAGVSQSPRYKVAKRGQDVALRCDPISGHVSLFWYQQALGQGPEFLTYFQNEAQLDKSGLPSDRFFAERPEGSVSTLKIQRTQQEDSAVYLCASSFGSSTDTQYFGPGTRLTVL.

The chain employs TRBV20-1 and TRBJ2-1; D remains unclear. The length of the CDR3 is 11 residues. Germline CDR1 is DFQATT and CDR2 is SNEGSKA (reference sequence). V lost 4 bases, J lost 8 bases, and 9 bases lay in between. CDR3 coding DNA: TGCAGTGCTATCCCCCCAGATGAGCAGTTCTTC. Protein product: CSAIPPDEQFF.

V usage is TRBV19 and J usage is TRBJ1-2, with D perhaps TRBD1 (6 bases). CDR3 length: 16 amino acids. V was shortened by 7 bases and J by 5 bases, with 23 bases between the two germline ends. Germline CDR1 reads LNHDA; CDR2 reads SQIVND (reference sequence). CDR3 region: CASTEPRGRDRYGYTF. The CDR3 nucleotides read TGTGCCAGTACCGAACCGAGGGGGAGGGATCGATATGGCTACACCTTC.

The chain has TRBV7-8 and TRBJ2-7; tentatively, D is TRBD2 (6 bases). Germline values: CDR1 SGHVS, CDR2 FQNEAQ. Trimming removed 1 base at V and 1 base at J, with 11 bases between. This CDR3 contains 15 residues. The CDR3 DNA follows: TGTGCCAGCAGCTTAGACCCCGGGAGTTCCTACGAGCAGTACTTC. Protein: CASSLDPGSSYEQYF.

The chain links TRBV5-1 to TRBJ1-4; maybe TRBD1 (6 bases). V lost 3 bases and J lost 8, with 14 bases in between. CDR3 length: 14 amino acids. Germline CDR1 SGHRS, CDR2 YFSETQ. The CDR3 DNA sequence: TGCGCCAGCAGCTCGTCGGACAGTCCCGAAAAACTGTTTTTT. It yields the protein CASSSSDSPEKLFF.